The 29 T cell receptor beta chains below all came from one sample that was sequenced in a study of human T cells and chemical hapten exposure (dated by TCRdb to the early 2020s). Library preparation was by RACE. The run used a NextSeq 500. The raw public data were reprocessed by TCRdb itself: fastp quality trimming at Q25, MiXCR clonotype calling, in-frame beta chains only. Duplicate CDR3 protein sequences are folded into a single record with the most common DNA and genes. In all, the sample holds tens of thousands of distinct CDR3 sequences, and around 11% of those were seen once. The ten largest clones capture roughly 2.4% of the sample. In the paper's terms, the time point label means: patch test 3, about 24 weeks after DPC sensitization. Reading the label with the study, this specimen's treatment or condition is: therapeutic diphenylcyclopropenone sensitization with weekly scalp DPC. Sequencing used whole blood, obtained in connection with sensitization to the hapten diphenylcyclopropenone (DPC). Every receptor here comes from a man aged 25 to 40 with alopecia areata. Some clones in this sample may be carry-over from other donors' samples.

This clonotype has just a few counts. The rearrangement links TRBV3-1 to TRBJ1-2; TRBD1 aligns across 9 bases. J gave up 8 bases and V 0 bases, and 7 bases lay outside the gene matches. The germline V gene has CDR1 LGHDT and CDR2 YNNKEL (reference sequence). This CDR3 spans 15 amino acids. The CDR3 DNA follows: TGTGCCAGCAGCCAAGATATCGGGACAGGGAGCGGCTACACCTTC. Protein product: CASSQDIGTGSGYTF.

The CDR3 nucleotides read TGTGCCAGCAGCTCCCCGACTAGCGGTCGATCCTACGAGCAGTACTTC. This sequence encodes CASSSPTSGRSYEQYF. The chain uses TRBV6-5 and TRBJ2-7; 9 bases fit TRBD2. V was clipped by 6 bases and J by 1 base; unmatched bases: 10. CDR3 length: 16 residues. CDR1 is MNHEY and CDR2 is SVGAGI in the germline V gene.

This chain connects TRBV11-2 to TRBJ2-3; 12 nucleotides match TRBD2. The CDR3 has 17 residues. Trimming cost V 3 bases and J 2 bases; bases outside gene matches: 6. Germline V gene sequence: CDR1 SGHAT, CDR2 FQNNGV. CDR3 amino acids: CASSLDTSGGTTDTQYF. DNA of the CDR3: TGTGCCAGCAGCTTGGATACTAGCGGGGGGACCACAGATACGCAGTATTTT.

There are a few counts of this clonotype. The genes are TRBV20-1 and TRBJ2-7; D ambiguous. Germline V gene lookup returns CDR1 DFQATT and CDR2 SNEGSKA (reference sequence). The CDR3 is 15 residues long. V was trimmed by 6 bases and J by 2 bases, leaving 20 bases between them. CDR3 region: CSAPAGRGPPYEQYF. DNA for the CDR3: TGCAGTGCCCCTGCTGGGCGAGGCCCCCCCTACGAGCAGTACTTC.

This clonotype was counted ten times or more. This chain links TRBV9 with TRBJ2-3, with 8 bases that match TRBD2. The CDR3 is made up of 13 amino acids. Germline values: CDR1 SGDLS, CDR2 YYNGEE. After removal of 10 bases from V and 8 bases from J, the junction contained 12 bases not matched to a gene. The chain's CDR3 is CASSPGGTTTQYF. CDR3 nucleotide sequence: TGTGCCTCCTCTCCGGGGGGGACGACTACGCAGTATTTT.

This clonotype occurred many times. The chain combines TRBV18 with TRBJ1-2; TRBD1 matches 7 bases. Germline-derived CDR1 and CDR2 are KGHSH and LQKENI. The CDR3 sequence is 17 residues long. The ends lost 2 bases at V and 8 bases at J; junction bases unmatched: 17. The CDR3 nucleotides read TGTGCCAGCTCACCAACGAGGGGGCGAATTCCCCTCGAGGGCTACACCTTC. It yields the protein CASSPTRGRIPLEGYTF.

This clonotype was recorded many times. The conserved final phenylalanine or tryptophan is absent from the CDR3, which likely points to a read error. The DNA is omitted, as the CDR3 cannot be located on it reliably, and the CDR3 follows TCRdb's listing. J is TRBJ1-1 and V is TRBV7-6. The CDR3 length equals 9 residues, ends included. CDR1 is SGHVS, CDR2 FNYEAQ, per germline. CDR3 amino acids: CASSQFPLE.

The chain employs TRBV5-1 and TRBJ2-5; D is unclear. V was shortened by 0 bases and J by 5 bases, with 14 bases between the two germline ends. CDR1 and CDR2 (germline): SGHRS, YFSETQ. The CDR3 runs 15 residues. In DNA form, the CDR3 reads TGCGCCAGCAGCTTGGGTAGGACGATCGGGGAGACCCAGTACTTC. Protein product: CASSLGRTIGETQYF.

This clonotype occurred many times. The J gene is TRBJ2-3, the V gene TRBV6-5; 12 positions agree with TRBD2. J lost 8 bases, V lost 4 bases, and 7 bases had no gene match. The CDR3 sequence is 15 residues long. Germline V lookup: CDR1 MNHEY, CDR2 SVGAGI. The CDR3 loop reads CASSSLAGGQGTQYF. CDR3 nucleotides: TGTGCCAGCAGTTCCCTAGCGGGGGGGCAGGGTACGCAGTATTTT.

This clonotype was seen repeatedly, ten times or more. V usage is TRBV6-5 and J usage is TRBJ1-1, with D possibly matching TRBD1 (6 bases). The CDR3 is 13 residues long. Trimming shortened V by 6 bases and J by 1 base, and 9 bases separated the two germline ends. CDR1 and CDR2 from the germline V gene are MNHEY and SVGAGI. Here the CDR3 DNA reads TGTGCCAGCAGCGTACAGGGGAACACTGAAGCTTTCTTT. Residues: CASSVQGNTEAFF.

The chain employs TRBV12-3 or TRBV12-4 and TRBJ1-5; maybe TRBD1 (6 bases). Trimming removed 4 bases from V and 2 bases from J, with 6 bases in between. This CDR3 has 13 residues. In DNA form, the CDR3 reads TGTGCCAGCAGTTACAGGGGCAATCAGCCCCAGCATTTT. This translates into CASSYRGNQPQHF.

The sample holds a few counts of this clonotype. The chain couples TRBV6-5 to TRBJ2-1; 9 nucleotides match TRBD2. The CDR3 is 12 residues long. The germline V gene encodes CDR1 MNHEY and CDR2 SVGAGI. After removal of 6 bases from V and 15 bases from J, the junction contained 9 bases not matched to a gene. The CDR3 sequence is CASRRAGGRMFF. In DNA form, the CDR3 reads TGTGCCAGCAGAAGAGCGGGGGGCCGTATGTTCTTC.

This clonotype was found many times. The chain combines TRBV27 with TRBJ2-1; the D is unclear. Deletions cut 5 bases from V and 4 bases from J, with 9 bases between. The CDR3 length is 13 residues. CDR1 and CDR2 from the germline V gene are MNHEY and SMNVEV (reference sequence). The CDR3 sequence: CASSGIRYNEQFF. As DNA, the CDR3 is TGTGCCAGCAGTGGAATCAGATACAATGAGCAGTTCTTC.

At least ten counts were recorded for this clonotype. The V and J genes are TRBV10-3 and TRBJ1-1; 8 nucleotides match TRBD1. This CDR3 spans 14 amino acids. Trimming at V came to 6 bases and at J to 3 bases, leaving 6 bases not matched to a gene. Germline lookup yields CDR1 ENHRY and CDR2 SYGVKD. The CDR3 DNA sequence: TGTGCCATCAGGGACAGGGAAAGGGACACTGAAGCTTTCTTT. Translation: CAIRDRERDTEAFF.

In this sample, this clonotype turned up many times. The chain uses TRBV18 and TRBJ2-1, with D perhaps matching TRBD2 (6 bases). Germline lookup yields CDR1 KGHSH and CDR2 LQKENI. This CDR3 has 15 amino acids. Trimming left V 4 bases short and J 4 bases short, with 14 bases between. The CDR3 nucleotides read TGTGCCAGCTCACTTGGGGCTAGCGAATACAATGAGCAGTTCTTC. Translation: CASSLGASEYNEQFF.

This clonotype was seen repeatedly, ten times or more. The chain links TRBV20-1 to TRBJ2-7; D may be TRBD1 (6 bases). The CDR3 is 15 amino acids. Trimming removed 4 bases at V and 1 base at J, with 17 bases between. From germline, CDR1 is DFQATT and CDR2 SNEGSKA (reference sequence). The DNA for the CDR3 is TGCAGTGCTATTCGCCGGGACACCAGTTCCTACGAGCAGTACTTC. Translated, it gives CSAIRRDTSSYEQYF.

This clonotype came up many times. For the CDR3, the DNA is TGTGCCAGCAGCTCCAGGCGGGGAACGGGTAATGAGCAGTTCTTC. Protein sequence: CASSSRRGTGNEQFF. The chain links TRBV7-9 to TRBJ2-1; D may be TRBD2 (6 bases). Deletions cut 4 bases from V and 7 bases from J, with 17 bases between. The CDR3 is 15 residues long. Germline lookup yields CDR1 SEHNR and CDR2 FQNEAQ (reference sequence).

CDR3 amino acids: CASSKSRSYEQYF. The CDR3 DNA follows: TGCGCCAGCAGCAAGTCCAGGTCCTACGAGCAGTACTTC. V and J are TRBV4-3 and TRBJ2-7; no clear D. The CDR3 consists of 13 residues. Germline loops: CDR1 LGHNA, CDR2 YSLEER. Trimming cost V 5 bases and J 1 base, with 9 bases left between them.

CDR3 nucleotide sequence: TGTGCCAGCAGCCCAGGGGCCTCCAGGAGCTCCTACAATGAGCAGTTCTTC. Translating gives CASSPGASRSSYNEQFF. The J gene is TRBJ2-1, the V gene TRBV7-7; D is possibly TRBD1 (6 bases). This CDR3 spans 17 amino acids. Germline CDR1 is SSHAT and CDR2 is FNYEAQ (reference sequence). The V end was cut by 5 bases, the J end by 0 bases, with 17 bases between.

By frequency in the sample, this clonotype is medium-sized. V usage is TRBV6-4 and J usage is TRBJ2-1; D is unclear. CDR3 size: 13 residues. Looked up from germline, CDR1 is MRHNA and CDR2 is SNTAGT. With 3 bases removed from V and 5 bases from J, the gap between germline ends came to 8 bases. The CDR3 loop reads CASSEGGHNEQFF. CDR3 nucleotide sequence: TGTGCCAGCAGTGAAGGCGGTCACAATGAGCAGTTCTTC.

A few counts support this clonotype. The chain couples TRBV5-1 to TRBJ2-1; weak D call: TRBD1 (5 bases). In germline, CDR1 is SGHRS, CDR2 YFSETQ. The CDR3 totals 14 residues. Trimming removed 0 bases from V and 8 bases from J, with 12 bases in between. The CDR3: CASSLELLGDEQFF. The CDR3 DNA reads TGCGCCAGCAGCTTGGAACTCCTAGGGGATGAGCAGTTCTTC. The whole variable domain, filled in from reference TRBV5-1 and TRBJ2-1, reads KAGVTQTPRYLIKTRGQQVTLSCSPISGHRSVSWYQQTPGQGLQFLFEYFSETQRNKGNFPGRFSGRQFSNSRSEMNVSTLELGDSALYLCASSLELLGDEQFFGPGTRLTVL.

This clonotype was counted at least ten times. The V and J genes are TRBV28 and TRBJ2-7; 7 nucleotides match TRBD1. The CDR3 spans 13 residues. J was trimmed by 2 bases and V by 9 bases; bases with no gene match: 7. Germline values: CDR1 MDHEN, CDR2 SYDVKM. The CDR3 reads CASTGVGPYEQYF. CDR3 DNA sequence: TGTGCCAGTACAGGGGTTGGCCCCTACGAGCAGTACTTC.

This clonotype was observed many times. The V gene is TRBV5-4, the J gene TRBJ2-3; D could derive from TRBD1 or TRBD2 (5 bases each). From germline, CDR1 is SGHNT and CDR2 YYREEE (reference sequence). V lost 4 bases and J lost 2, with 14 bases in between. The CDR3 length is 15 residues. The CDR3 spells CASSRPAGTTDTQYF. CDR3 sequence (DNA): TGTGCCAGCAGCCGACCGGCAGGGACCACAGATACGCAGTATTTT.

This clonotype was found a few times. This chain's CDR3 is CASSGGGTGARSGYTF. The CDR3 DNA follows: TGTGCCAGCAGTGGGGGCGGGACAGGGGCTCGTTCTGGCTACACCTTC. The chain employs TRBV28 and TRBJ1-2; 10 bases are a match to TRBD1. J was trimmed by 7 bases and V by 5 bases; bases with no gene match: 13. Germline CDR1 and CDR2: MDHEN and SYDVKM. This CDR3 comprises 16 residues.

This clonotype showed up many times. The gene calls are TRBV9 and TRBJ2-5; unclear D gene. The V end was cut by 0 bases, the J end by 6 bases, with 9 bases between. CDR1 is SGDLS, CDR2 YYNGEE, per germline. CDR3 size: 13 residues. CDR3 sequence (DNA): TGTGCCAGCAGCGTAGACGTTTGGCAGACCCAGTACTTC. Protein sequence: CASSVDVWQTQYF. The complete variable domain, with remaining parts taken from reference TRBV9 and TRBJ2-5, reads DSGVTQTPKHLITATGQRVTLRCSPRSGDLSVYWYQQSLDQGLQFLIQYYNGEERAKGNILERFSAQQFPDLHSELNLSSLELGDSALYFCASSVDVWQTQYFGPGTRLLVL.

This chain links TRBV20-1 with TRBJ1-6; 9 nucleotides line up with TRBD1. The length of the CDR3 is 13 residues. Per germline, CDR1 DFQATT and CDR2 SNEGSKA (reference sequence). The trim removed 5 bases at V and 8 bases at J, leaving 4 bases unmatched. CDR3 in amino acids: CSAFTGGYSPLHF. The CDR3 DNA reads as TGCAGTGCTTTTACAGGGGGCTATTCACCCCTCCACTTT.

This chain connects TRBV29-1 to TRBJ1-1, with unresolved D. The CDR3 is 14 amino acids. CDR1 and CDR2 (germline): SQVTM, ANQGSEA. V lost 3 bases and J 0 bases, leaving 11 bases between the germline ends. The CDR3 nucleotides are TGCAGCGTTGATGGAAGGGCCATGAACACTGAAGCTTTCTTT. Its translation is CSVDGRAMNTEAFF. Drawing the rest from reference TRBV29-1 and TRBJ1-1, the complete variable domain is SAVISQKPSRDICQRGTSLTIQCQVDSQVTMMFWYRQQPGQSLTLIATANQGSEATYESGFVIDKFPISRPNLTFSTLTVSNMSPEDSSIYLCSVDGRAMNTEAFFGQGTRLTVV.

The rearrangement joins TRBV7-9 to TRBJ2-3, with 8 bases that match TRBD2. The V gene end was trimmed by 6 bases and the J gene end by 0 bases; junction bases not matched to a gene: 2. The CDR3 has 14 amino acids. Germline loops: CDR1 SEHNR, CDR2 FQNEAQ (reference sequence). The CDR3 spells CASRVAGSTDTQYF. CDR3 coding DNA: TGTGCCAGCAGGGTAGCGGGGAGCACAGATACGCAGTATTTT.

The table lists this clonotype with many counts. The chain joins TRBV5-1 to TRBJ2-5; D not certain. The CDR3 is made up of 12 amino acids. V was trimmed by 0 bases and J by 4 bases, leaving 4 bases between them. The germline V gene has CDR1 SGHRS and CDR2 YFSETQ. The CDR3 nucleotides are TGCGCCAGCAGCTTGGGGTCAGAGACCCAGTACTTC. Amino acids: CASSLGSETQYF.